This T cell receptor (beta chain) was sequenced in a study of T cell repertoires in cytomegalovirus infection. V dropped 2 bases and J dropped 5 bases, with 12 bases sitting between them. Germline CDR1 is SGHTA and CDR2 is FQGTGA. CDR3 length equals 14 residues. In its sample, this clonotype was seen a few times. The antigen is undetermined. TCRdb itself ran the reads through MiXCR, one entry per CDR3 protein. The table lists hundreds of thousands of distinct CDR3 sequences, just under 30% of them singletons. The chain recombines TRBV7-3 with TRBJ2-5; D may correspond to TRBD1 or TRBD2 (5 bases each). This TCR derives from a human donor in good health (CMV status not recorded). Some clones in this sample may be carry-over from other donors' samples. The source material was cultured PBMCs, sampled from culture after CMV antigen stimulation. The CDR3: CASSLGASGETQYF. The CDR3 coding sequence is TGTGCCAGCAGCTTAGGGGCCTCGGGGGAGACCCAGTACTTC.